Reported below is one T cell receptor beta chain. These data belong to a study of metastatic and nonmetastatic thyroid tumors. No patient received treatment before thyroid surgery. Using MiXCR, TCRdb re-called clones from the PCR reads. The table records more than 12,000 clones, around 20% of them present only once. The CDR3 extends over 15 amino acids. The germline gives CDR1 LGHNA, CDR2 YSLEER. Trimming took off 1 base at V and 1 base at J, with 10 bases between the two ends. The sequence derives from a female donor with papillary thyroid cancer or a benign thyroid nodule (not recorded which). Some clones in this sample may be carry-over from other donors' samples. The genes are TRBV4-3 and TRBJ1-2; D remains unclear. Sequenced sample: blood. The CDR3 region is CASSQVGHRNYGYTF. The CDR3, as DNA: TGCGCCAGCAGCCAAGTGGGCCACCGTAACTATGGCTACACCTTC.